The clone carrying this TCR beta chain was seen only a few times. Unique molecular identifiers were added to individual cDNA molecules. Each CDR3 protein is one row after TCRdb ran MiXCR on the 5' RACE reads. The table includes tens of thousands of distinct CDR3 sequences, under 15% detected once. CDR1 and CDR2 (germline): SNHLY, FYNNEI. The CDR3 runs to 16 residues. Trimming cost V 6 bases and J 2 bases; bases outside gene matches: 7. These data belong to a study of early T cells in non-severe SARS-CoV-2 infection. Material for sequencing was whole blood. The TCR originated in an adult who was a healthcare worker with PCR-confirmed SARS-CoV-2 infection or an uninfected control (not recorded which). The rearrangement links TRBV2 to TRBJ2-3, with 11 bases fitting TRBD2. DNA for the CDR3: TGTGCCAGCAGCCCCGGACTAGCGGGCTACACAGATACGCAGTATTTT. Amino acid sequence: CASSPGLAGYTDTQYF.